The source of this T cell receptor beta chain is a study of cytomegalovirus exposure and HLA in healthy donors. Study-wide background: Drawn from HLA-typed donors, approximately 85 million unique TCRs were held in an early data release.

Comment on this clone: Its antigen is unidentified.

60 Vbeta and 13 Jbeta primers were used in PCR. TCRdb keeps only in-frame clones here, not all; method: immunoSEQ multiplex PCR. This table holds 150,000 to 200,000 clones, approximately 72% found once. Unrecorded immune exposure was likely among donors, who were nominally healthy when sampled. CDR3 length equals 14 residues. V lost 6 bases and J lost 2; bases outside the gene matches: 4. In germline, CDR1 is MGHDK, CDR2 SYGVNS. Overall study results and limits: According to the study, some 160 TCR beta chains were cytomegalovirus-associated. HLA alleles showed associations with 15,000 to 20,000 TCR beta sequences in a later analysis, at a 0.05 false discovery rate.

The chain combines TRBV25-1 with TRBJ1-3; 7 bases are a match to TRBD1. Sequencing was done on a sample of PBMCs. This sequence originates from a human donor in good health. The CDR3 region is CASRKQGTGNTIYF. In DNA form, the CDR3 reads TGTGCCAGCAGAAAACAGGGGACTGGAAACACCATATATTTT.